This T cell receptor (beta chain) emerged from a study of blood T cells in healthy people across ages. The V and J ends lost 0 bases and 2 bases respectively, with 11 bases between them. The germline CDR1 and CDR2 sequences are SQVTM and ANQGSEA. The CDR3 totals 14 residues. Together with a sample-barcoded 5' primer, a J-beta primer mix was included in a second PCR lasting about 7 to 11 cycles. Via MiXCR, TCRdb re-called the 5' RACE reads, giving one row per CDR3 protein. The top ten clones hold 35% to 40% of a sample with hundreds of thousands of distinct CDR3 sequences, roughly three fifths of them seen once.

The V gene is TRBV29-1, the J gene TRBJ2-7; D is uncertain. The specimen sequenced was blood. This TCR derives from a man between 60 and 70 years old in good health. The DNA for the CDR3 is TGCAGCGTTGAAGATGCAAAAAGTCCCTACGAGCAGTACTTC. Translated, it gives CSVEDAKSPYEQYF.